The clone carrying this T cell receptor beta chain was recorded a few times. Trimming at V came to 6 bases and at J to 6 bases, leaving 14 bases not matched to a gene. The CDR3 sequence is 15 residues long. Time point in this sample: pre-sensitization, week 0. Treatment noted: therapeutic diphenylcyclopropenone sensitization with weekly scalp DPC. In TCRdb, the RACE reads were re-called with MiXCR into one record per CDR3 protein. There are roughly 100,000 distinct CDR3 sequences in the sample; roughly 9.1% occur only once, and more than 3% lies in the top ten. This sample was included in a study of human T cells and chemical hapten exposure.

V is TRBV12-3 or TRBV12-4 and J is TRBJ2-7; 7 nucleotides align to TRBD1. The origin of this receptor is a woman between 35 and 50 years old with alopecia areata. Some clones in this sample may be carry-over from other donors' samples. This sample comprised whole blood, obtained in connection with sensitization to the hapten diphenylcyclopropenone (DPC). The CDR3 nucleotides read TGTGCCAGCAGCCGCCGACAGGGCCCCCTCCGCGAGCAGTACTTC. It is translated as CASSRRQGPLREQYF.